This T cell receptor beta chain is drawn from a study of T cell repertoires in cytomegalovirus infection. Study as a whole: CMV infection and matching HLA type were both indicated by public TCR beta signatures.

Each CDR3 protein is one row after TCRdb ran MiXCR on the reads. The table has approximately 74,000 distinct CDR3 sequences, 40% seen once; the top ten hold 93%. On this clonotype: Its specificity is not known.

Sequencing used CD8+ T cells from cultured PBMCs, obtained from culture after CMV antigen stimulation. The receptor was derived from a human donor in good health (CMV status not recorded). Some clones in this sample may be carry-over from other donors' samples.

The CDR3 DNA reads as TGTGCCAGCAGTTACTCGAATCGGGCCCTCCGGACAGATACGCAGTATTTT. Its protein is CASSYSNRALRTDTQYF. This chain connects TRBV6-6 to TRBJ2-3; no reliable D call. The V end lost 0 bases, the J end lost 3 bases, and 16 bases lay between the germline ends. The germline CDR1 and CDR2 sequences are MNHNY and SVGAGI (reference sequence). This CDR3 contains 17 residues.